This TCR beta chain was obtained from a study of T cell responses to AZD1222 COVID-19 vaccine (dated by TCRdb to 2020 to 2022). Background for the entire study: TCR sequencing covered 230 or so trial participants: about 210 given two doses of AZD1222 and 26 given two doses of MenACWY control vaccine. Trial participants were enrolled by age into subgroups of 18-55, 56-69 and 70-plus years, and around 150, 28 and 57 TCR-sequenced participants, respectively, were included in these subgroups.

Points on this clone: Its specific antigen is unknown. Base qualities were left out, and no much larger clone turns up one base away.

The paper's findings and limits, for the study overall: The vaccine-associated CD4 TCRs covered the entire spike protein, and the dominant responses fell in regions 160-218 and 743-854. Epitopes outside the regions mutated in the B.1.351 and B.1.1.7 variants were reportedly recognized by nearly half of the unique spike-specific TCRs. Participants were mostly white British, with more females than males. The authors suggested clonal diversity may have been underestimated. A significant rise in spike-specific TCR breadth and depth was observed after two AZD1222 doses relative to day 0 and relative to MenACWY recipients. Conclusions about previously exposed vaccinees are limited because only 5 or 6 AZD1222 recipients were SARS-CoV-2 seropositive at baseline. Because no day 14 peak-response samples were available, repertoires were characterized only after the peak T cell response. In the small 56-69-year group, the increase in depth fell short of significance, most likely because of low power.

The CDR3 regions of human TCRbeta chains were analyzed by immunosequencing. Per the authors' processing: Repertoire TCRs were matched against a reference library of SARS-CoV-2-specific TCRs generated with the MIRA antigen-specificity platform. Breadth was defined as the fraction of unique TCRs that were SARS-CoV-2-associated, and depth was defined as the fraction of total T cells that were SARS-CoV-2-associated. Using the MIRA data, each spike-specific TCR was assigned both to the spike region to which the TCR was reactive and to a CD4 or CD8 class. Log10-transformed breadth and depth values were compared by one-way ANOVA with Sidak's multiple comparisons tests. TCRdb took this table from immuneACCESS and kept in-frame rearrangements with V and J called. Such tables lack part of the clones; where checked against another copy, unresolved V genes explain under half of the gap, and the rest is unexplained. That table gives V, J and clone size, and the DNA gave D and trimming. The sample table contains some 110,000 clones; only one count was recorded for 70% to 90% of them. The biggest ten clones account for more than 3% of the sample.

Interpreted using the paper, the time point label stands for: baseline before first vaccination. The treatment or condition label here, explained by the study, means: meningococcal conjugate vaccine given as trial control. Vaccinee samples were obtained from the UK trials COV001 and COV002, which included a single-blind randomized controlled phase 2/3 trial of AZD1222 (ChAdOx1 nCoV-19) in healthy adults. For TCRbeta chain sequencing, PBMC samples from trial participants were taken at day 0 and at day 28 after the second dose. The germline V gene encodes CDR1 SGHTA and CDR2 FQGTGA. V sheds 4 bases and J sheds 7 bases, leaving 23 bases between their ends. The CDR3, from cysteine to phenylalanine, totals 17 residues. Of the read, only the CDR3 DNA is kept; its 51 bases are in frame from base 1.

The sequence links TRBV7-3 to TRBJ2-1; no confident D gene assignment can be made. The sequences come from peripheral blood, collected on day 0 of MenACWY control vaccination. This clonotype was sampled from an adult in good health. The CDR3 region: CASSSEDRPNAWNEQFF. Here is the DNA: TGTGCCAGCAGCTCAGAGGACCGACCCAATGCTTGGAATGAGCAGTTCTTC.